This record concerns one TCR beta chain sequence. Its antigen is currently not known. These data originate in a study of cytomegalovirus exposure and HLA in healthy donors (dated 2017 in TCRdb). Study-level background: In an earlier analysis of roughly 590 of the donors, roughly 300 Gb of sequence data and 120 million or so unique TCR beta sequences from approximately 180 million T cells were reported. Roughly 300 gigabases of sequencing data and around 90 million unique TCR sequences made up an early release that covered some 640 HLA-typed donors. Among the roughly 380 genotyped donors, more than 70% belonged to the genetic ancestry cluster associated with self-reported Caucasian donors. The aim of the study was to test whether cataloging public T cell receptors could identify signatures of past pathogen exposure. The T cell repertoires of about 700 subjects were profiled by immunosequencing and related to cytomegalovirus serostatus. A separate validation cohort of roughly 120 different subjects was used in addition to the roughly 700-subject first cohort. High-throughput TCR immunosequencing, statistical association of individual TCRs with disease status, and machine learning were combined to predict cytomegalovirus infection status. A later analysis re-analyzed previously published TCR beta repertoires from 650 to 800 donors and added high-resolution HLA genotyping to study TCR occurrence patterns. Rather than drawing on any new phenotypic data, the later analysis identified candidate immune exposures from TCR beta sequences and the way those sequences occurred across donors. In an earlier analysis of about 590 of the donors, high-throughput TCR beta sequencing was used to judge whether each TCR beta V gene segment behaved as functional or pseudogenic. Donor age, sex, ethnicity and CMV serostatus were collected together with the repertoire data. In a later genetic analysis, genome-wide SNP genotypes for about 55% of the roughly 700 donors were used, and that subset was treated as a discovery cohort. Every discovery cohort repertoire had been produced on one sequencing platform. Class I and class II HLA loci were covered by the typing at four-digit resolution. The number of donors typed differed by locus, with 629-630 for A, B, C, DRB1 and DQB1, roughly 550 for DQA1, about 610 for DPA1, and under 490 for DPB1. About 5 DR-DQ haplotypes were handled as single units for association and clustering, since linkage in the cohort was strong. On average, 235,054 unique TCR beta nucleotide sequences were sequenced per donor among 350 to 400 genotyped donors of the cohort, with roughly 20% of those sequences being non-productive.

Findings and caveats that apply to the study as a whole: According to the authors, the approach could potentially be generalized to other disease states and immunological phenotypes. According to a later analysis, TCR association rates differed among HLA loci, with DRB1 alleles showing the most associated TCRs and HLA-C alleles showing the fewest. A later analysis found that most CMV-associated TCR beta chains appeared HLA-restricted, with HLA associations seemingly driven largely by CMV exposure. Cytomegalovirus status was reported to be diagnosed by the classifier with high specificity and sensitivity in both the original and validation cohorts. The only immune exposure information available for the cohort was CMV serostatus. In this cohort, only TCR beta chains were sequenced, and detectable features were limited by the absence of alpha or paired-chain data. V-gene and J-gene trimming of TCR beta chains was associated with a missense DCLRE1C variant in a later genetic analysis, and the association was replicated in an independent cohort. At a false discovery rate of 0.05, a later analysis linked 15,000 to 20,000 TCR beta sequences to specific HLA alleles. Some IMGT-functional V segments, including TRBV6-2 and TRBV6-3, could not be told apart with the 87-base-pair reads, so those segments were excluded. A later analysis reported that several top co-occurrence clusters appeared linked to parvovirus B19, influenza, CMV and Epstein-Barr virus. Because counts were too low, about 17 rarely observed V segments, including chromosome 9 orphons, were excluded from the earlier analysis of several hundred of the donors. In a later analysis, HLA-associated TCR beta chains showed more clonal expansion and lower generation probabilities than non-associated chains that were equally common. A further reported finding was that TCR beta sequences accurately predicted the HLA-A and HLA-B alleles for most subjects in the first cohort. Most TCR sequences were seen in very few donors, while some public TCRs were found in many individuals. Compared with the approximately 710-donor mean, donors in an Asian-associated ancestry cluster had fewer N-insertions in productive TCRs, according to a later genetic analysis. In an earlier analysis of some 550 of the donors, most TCR beta V segments were observed in productive rearrangements about 87% or about 30% of the time, broadly matching IMGT annotations. Assigning TCR associations to individual alleles was difficult when HLA alleles, especially DR and DQ, strongly co-occurred. Because HLA typing was unavailable for some donors at each locus, only the typed subset was used in association tests. Presence/absence analyses assumed roughly uniform sequencing depth across donors, an assumption that may not hold. Three of the identified cytomegalovirus-associated TCR beta chains were confirmed in vitro to be specific for cytomegalovirus antigens. Linkage disequilibrium might explain the correlated functional status among segregating V segments, but an unknown experimental factor could not be excluded. The study gave a list of more than 150 TCR beta chains associated with cytomegalovirus. The sequencing pipeline was judged likely to have produced a cluster of highly shared sequence variants as a technical artifact.

The cohort comprised approximately 700 healthy bone marrow donors. Cohort members were all nominally healthy when sampled, although unrecorded immune exposures were likely present. The donor tested CMV seropositive and was one of the 289 seropositive cohort members. A peripheral blood sample was collected from each donor, and TCR beta sequencing was performed on peripheral blood mononuclear cells. The Qiagen DNeasy Blood Extraction Kit was used to extract genomic DNA from the blood cell samples. The library was produced with the immunoSEQ multiplex PCR assay. For the multiplex PCR, a mixture combining 60 forward primers for TCR Vbeta segments and 13 reverse primers for TCR Jbeta segments was used. Amplification of the CDR3 region of rearranged TCR beta genes was performed with a multiplex PCR assay on genomic DNA. Amplified TCR beta libraries were sequenced as 87-base-pair reads on the Illumina HiSeq System. The study's processing was this. A later analysis counted about 80 million unique TCR beta chains across the 666 repertoires, and roughly 10 million of these chains were shared by at least two donors. Raw reads were error-corrected and collapsed into unique sequences by a nearest-neighbor algorithm in which closely related sequences were merged to remove PCR and sequencing errors. Alignment of CDR3 sequences to IMGT reference sequences was used to assign V, D and J gene segments. For a sequence to be retained, a match of at least six nucleotides to both a V gene segment and a J gene segment was required. A rearrangement was called productive if the CDR3 had no stop codons and remained in frame with V and J, and every other rearrangement was called non-productive. Following IMGT convention, CDR3 was defined as the stretch from the second conserved V-encoded cysteine to the conserved J-encoded phenylalanine. The earlier analysis of roughly 590 of the donors excluded any sequence lacking an unambiguous match to a single V gene segment. An earlier analysis of some 610 of the donors called V segments functional above 56.7% productive rearrangements and segregating when the between-donor standard deviation exceeded 5%. A statistical classification framework was built for diagnosing cytomegalovirus status from the catalog of TCR beta chain sequences. In a later analysis, V and J genes were assigned by comparing TCR nucleotide sequences against IMGT/GENE-DB human TR gene sequences. A later analysis assigned CDR3 sequences and most-parsimonious VDJ recombination scenarios with the TCRdist pipeline. In a later analysis, each TCR beta chain was defined by its CDR3 amino acid sequence together with its V-gene family, and reads lacking a unique V-gene family were excluded. As a way to deal with suspected cross-contamination and a sequencing artifact, a later analysis dropped hundreds of nucleotide sequences that were highly shared and had low generation probability. A later analysis calculated a clonal expansion index for each public chain from normalized within-repertoire ranks of inferred template counts. In a later analysis, generation probabilities were computed using a VDJ recombination model fitted to out-of-frame rearrangements, and the results were checked against IGoR. Hypergeometric tests were used in a later analysis to score TCR-TCR, TCR-HLA and TCR-CMV co-occurrence, with a repertoire-size bias correction applied to the TCR pairs. To estimate false discovery rates, a later analysis permuted the HLA or CMV assignments 20 times. A later analysis grouped co-occurring TCRs with DBSCAN, adding TCRdist sequence similarity when clustering within HLA-allele-positive subsets. Co-occurrence clustering excluded repertoires with fewer than 30,000 or more than 120,000 public chains, plus five with anomalous nucleotide sharing. The clones in this table, taken by TCRdb from immuneACCESS, are in-frame only. Not every clone is retained; where verified, under half of the shortfall comes from an unresolved V gene, and the cause of the rest is unknown. V and J calls and clone size are given by that table; D and trimming were obtained from the DNA. This sample's table carries about 210,000 clones. The top ten constitute about 1% of the sample.

Trimming takes 5 bases off V and 5 bases off J; junction bases not matched to a gene: 15. From cysteine to phenylalanine, the CDR3 is 17 amino acids long. Left in the record is the CDR3 DNA by itself, 51 bases read in frame from the first base. The germline V gene encodes CDR1 LNHDA and CDR2 SQIVND (reference sequence). This sequence uses TRBV19 and TRBJ2-5, with TRBD2 identical over 9 junction bases. Material: PBMCs. This receptor was identified in a woman aged 25 to 39 in good health and CMV-seropositive. The CDR3 region has the sequence CASSPRLADPGRETQYF. The nucleotides read TGTGCCAGTAGTCCCAGACTAGCGGACCCGGGCCGGGAGACCCAGTACTTC.